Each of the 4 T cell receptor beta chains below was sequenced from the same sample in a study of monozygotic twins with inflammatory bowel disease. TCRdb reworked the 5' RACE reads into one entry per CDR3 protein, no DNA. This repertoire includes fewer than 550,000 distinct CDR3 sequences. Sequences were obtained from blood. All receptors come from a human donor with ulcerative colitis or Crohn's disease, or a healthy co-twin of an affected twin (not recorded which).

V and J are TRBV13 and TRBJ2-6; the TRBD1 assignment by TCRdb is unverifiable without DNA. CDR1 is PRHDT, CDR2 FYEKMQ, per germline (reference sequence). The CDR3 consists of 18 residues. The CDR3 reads CASSPPGQWNSGANVLTF.

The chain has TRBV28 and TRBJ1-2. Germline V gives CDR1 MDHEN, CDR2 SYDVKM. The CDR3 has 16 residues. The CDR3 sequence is CASSLIVAVRGGGYTF.

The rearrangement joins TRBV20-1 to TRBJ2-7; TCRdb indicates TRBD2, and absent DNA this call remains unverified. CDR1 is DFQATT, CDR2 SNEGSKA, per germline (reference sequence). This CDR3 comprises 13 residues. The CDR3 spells CSASIAAPYEQYF.

CDR3 in amino acids: CASSHRTGSPEGYTF. V gene TRBV4-1 combines with J gene TRBJ1-2; TCRdb returns TRBD1, unconfirmable since there is no DNA. This CDR3 has 15 residues. Germline values: CDR1 MGHRA, CDR2 YSYEKL.